This T cell receptor (beta chain) was obtained from a study of Graves' ophthalmopathy and Graves' hyperthyroidism. V was cut by 5 bases and J by 2 bases, with 16 bases left in between. Germline values: CDR1 MNHEY, CDR2 SVGEGT. The CDR3 is 15 residues long. RNA transcripts were the template, and TCR beta CDR3 regions were amplified from them. RT-PCR with HTBI primers came first, then second-round multiplex PCR. Each CDR3 protein gets one entry after TCRdb re-called the multiplex PCR reads with MiXCR. The sample records 350,000 to 450,000 distinct CDR3 sequences, around 19% being singletons. This clonotype was observed at least ten times.

Sample: peripheral blood. The gene calls are TRBV6-2 or TRBV6-3 and TRBJ2-7; tentative D call: TRBD1 (5 bases). This clonotype was sampled from a woman between 18 and 29 years old with Graves' ophthalmopathy. Written as DNA, the CDR3 is TGTGCCAGCAGTCCCCCCCCGACAGTAACCTACGAGCAGTACTTC. The encoded protein is CASSPPPTVTYEQYF.